This T cell receptor beta chain was recovered during a study of T cells in Graves' hyperthyroidism and ophthalmopathy. The germline V gene encodes CDR1 DFQATT and CDR2 SNEGSKA (reference sequence). The CDR3 contains 13 residues. Losses at the gene ends were 6 bases for V and 5 bases for J; bases not matched to a gene: 5. This clonotype was counted a few times. As yet, its antigen is unknown. Amplified TCR beta CDR3 regions came from RNA transcripts. Using the HTBI primer set, a first-round RT-PCR was run on the TCR CDR3. TCRdb ran MiXCR on the multiplex PCR reads and lists one entry per CDR3 protein. Of 550,000 to 800,000 distinct CDR3 sequences listed, around 15% are singletons. Study-wide points: Clonotypes that were expanded in thyroid above 0.001 mostly appeared in blood too.

This rearrangement joins TRBV20-1 to TRBJ2-5; 11 bases fit TRBD1. The sample taken for sequencing was blood. The receptor was isolated from a man aged 18 to 29 with Graves' hyperthyroidism. The CDR3 spells CSATGTGGETQYF. CDR3 coding DNA: TGCAGTGCAACCGGGACAGGGGGTGAGACCCAGTACTTC.